This T cell receptor (beta chain) was sequenced in a study of persistence of HIV-infected CD4 T cells. The stimulus was lysate of CMV-infected fibroblasts, around 10 ug/mL. Sorted nonresponding memory CD4+ T cells were CD40L-negative, CD69-negative, CD45RO-high. Germline CDR1 is LNHDA and CDR2 is SQIVND (reference sequence). With V trimmed by 3 bases and J by 6 bases, 12 bases remained unmatched. CDR3 length: 16 amino acids. In the case of this clone: As yet, its antigen is unknown.

The immunoSEQ assay was version 4, run in survey mode. Assay: immunoSEQ multiplex PCR; the TCRdb copy retains only in-frame clones and omits some. Of 40,000 to 50,000 clones listed, more than 70% are singletons. The sequence was obtained from an adult man with HIV who was CMV-seropositive. Sequenced here: CD4+ T cells sorted from PBMCs after roughly 20-hour stimulation, sampled from a patient who received antiretroviral therapy. The chain carries TRBV19 and TRBJ2-7; 9 bases align to TRBD1. CDR3 coding DNA: TGTGCCAGTAGTATCCCGCATGGGACAGGGCTTGGCGAGCAGTACTTC. Translated, it gives CASSIPHGTGLGEQYF.